This T cell receptor (beta chain) was recorded in a study of blood T cell repertoires in COVID-19. Study context: Sites in the United States, Italy and Spain provided acute and convalescent COVID-19 samples. Sources were T cells, B-cell-depleted T cells, or PBMCs; the material itself was cDNA or gDNA.

This clone has a handful of counts. The CDR3 runs 15 residues. The V end was cut by 7 bases, the J end by 7 bases, with 19 bases between. Germline V gene lookup returns CDR1 SGHVS and CDR2 FQNEAQ. The authors' processing: Amplifying reference gene primers gave estimates of nucleated cell counts. Sequenced by immunoSEQ multiplex PCR; TCRdb stores in-frame clones only, minus some. V, J and clone size are taken as reported in that table, and D and trimming were inferred from the DNA itself. The sample records 150,000 to 200,000 clones, about 86% being singletons. The sequenced sample consisted of peripheral blood. The chain is built from TRBV7-8 and TRBJ2-2; D is possibly TRBD2 (5 bases). The sequence derives from a young man with active or convalescent COVID-19. In nucleotides, the CDR3 is TGTGCCAGCACCACACGTGGGAGACGGGGCGGGGAGCTGTTTTTT. Its translation is CASTTRGRRGGELFF. Based on the CDR3 plus reference TRBV7-8 and TRBJ2-2, the full variable domain is GAGVSQSPRYKVAKRGQDVALRCDPISGHVSLFWYQQALGQGPEFLTYFQNEAQLDKSGLPSDRFFAERPEGSVSTLKIQRTQQEDSAVYLCASTTRGRRGGELFFGEGSRLTVL.